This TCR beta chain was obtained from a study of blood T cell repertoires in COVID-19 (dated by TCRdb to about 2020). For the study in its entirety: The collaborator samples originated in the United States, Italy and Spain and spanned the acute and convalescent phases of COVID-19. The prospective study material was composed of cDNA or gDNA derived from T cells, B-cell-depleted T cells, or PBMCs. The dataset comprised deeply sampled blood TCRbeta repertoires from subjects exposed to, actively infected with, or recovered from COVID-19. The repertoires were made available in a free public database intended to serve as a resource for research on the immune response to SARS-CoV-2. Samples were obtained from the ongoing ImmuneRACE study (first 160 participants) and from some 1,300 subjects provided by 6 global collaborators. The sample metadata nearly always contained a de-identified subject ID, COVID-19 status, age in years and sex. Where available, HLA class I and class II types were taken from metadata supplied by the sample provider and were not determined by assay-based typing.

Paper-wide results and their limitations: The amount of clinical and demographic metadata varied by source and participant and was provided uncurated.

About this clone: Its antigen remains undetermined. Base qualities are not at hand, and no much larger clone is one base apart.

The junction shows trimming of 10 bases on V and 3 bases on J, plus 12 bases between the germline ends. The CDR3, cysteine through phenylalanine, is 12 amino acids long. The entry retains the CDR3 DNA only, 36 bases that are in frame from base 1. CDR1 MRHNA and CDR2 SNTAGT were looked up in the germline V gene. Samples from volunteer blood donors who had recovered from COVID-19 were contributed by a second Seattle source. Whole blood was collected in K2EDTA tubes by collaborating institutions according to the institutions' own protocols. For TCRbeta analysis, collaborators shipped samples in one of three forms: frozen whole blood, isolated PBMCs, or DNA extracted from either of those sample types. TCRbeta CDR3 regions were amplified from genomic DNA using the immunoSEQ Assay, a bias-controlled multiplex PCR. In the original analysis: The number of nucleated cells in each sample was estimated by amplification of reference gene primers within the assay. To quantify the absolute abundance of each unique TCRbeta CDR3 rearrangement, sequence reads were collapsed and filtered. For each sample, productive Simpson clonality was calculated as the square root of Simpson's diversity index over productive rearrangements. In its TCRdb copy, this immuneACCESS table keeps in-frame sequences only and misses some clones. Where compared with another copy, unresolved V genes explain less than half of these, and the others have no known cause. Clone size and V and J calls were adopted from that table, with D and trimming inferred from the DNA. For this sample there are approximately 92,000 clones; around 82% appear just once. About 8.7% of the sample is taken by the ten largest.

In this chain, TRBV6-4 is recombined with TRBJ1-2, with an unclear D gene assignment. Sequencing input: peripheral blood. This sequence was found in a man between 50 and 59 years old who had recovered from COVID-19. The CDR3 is CATHREDYGYTF. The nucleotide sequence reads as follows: TGTGCCACCCATCGGGAGGACTATGGCTACACCTTC.